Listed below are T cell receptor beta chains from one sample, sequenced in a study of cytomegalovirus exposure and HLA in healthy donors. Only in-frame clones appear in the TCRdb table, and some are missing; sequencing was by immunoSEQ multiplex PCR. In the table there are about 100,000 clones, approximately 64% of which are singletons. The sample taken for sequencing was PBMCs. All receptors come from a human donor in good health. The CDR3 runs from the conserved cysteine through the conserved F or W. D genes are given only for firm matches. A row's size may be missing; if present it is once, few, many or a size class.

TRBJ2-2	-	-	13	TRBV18	CASSPVGTGELFF	TGTGCCAGCTCACCTGTCGGGACCGGGGAGCTGTTTTTT
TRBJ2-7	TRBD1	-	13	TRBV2	CAGGGQAFYEQYF	TGTGCCGGCGGCGGACAGGCCTTCTACGAGCAGTACTTC
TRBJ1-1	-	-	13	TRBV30	CAWSGHMNTEAFF	TGTGCCTGGTCGGGACACATGAACACTGAAGCTTTCTTT
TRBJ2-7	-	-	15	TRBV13	CASSPTRSPSYEQYF	TGTGCCAGCAGCCCAACTCGCTCACCATCCTACGAGCAGTACTTC
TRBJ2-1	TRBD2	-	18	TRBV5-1	CASSTTSGSVSSYNEQFF	TGCGCCAGCAGCACGACTAGCGGGAGCGTTAGCTCCTACAATGAGCAGTTCTTC
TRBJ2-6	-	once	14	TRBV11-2	CASSFVLGANVLTF	TGTGCCAGCAGCTTTGTGTTAGGGGCCAACGTCCTGACTTTC
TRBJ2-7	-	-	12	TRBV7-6	CASSLQQGEQYF	TGTGCCAGCAGCTTACAACAGGGCGAGCAGTACTTC
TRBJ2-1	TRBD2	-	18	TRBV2	CASSELLAGPLSYNEQFF	TGTGCCAGCAGTGAACTACTAGCGGGGCCACTCTCCTACAATGAGCAGTTCTTC
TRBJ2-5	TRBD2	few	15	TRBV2	CASSPTSGSLETQYF	TGTGCCAGCAGCCCGACTAGCGGGAGTTTAGAGACCCAGTACTTC
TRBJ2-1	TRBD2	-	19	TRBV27	CASSAGLAGGFSSYNEQFF	TGTGCCAGCAGTGCGGGACTAGCGGGAGGGTTTAGCTCCTACAATGAGCAGTTCTTC
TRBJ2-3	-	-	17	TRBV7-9	CASSRRPAGPNPDTQYF	TGTGCCAGCAGCCGCCGCCCCGCAGGGCCAAATCCAGATACGCAGTATTTT
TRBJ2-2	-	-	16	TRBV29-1	CSVGFWRQGSTGELFF	TGCAGCGTTGGATTTTGGAGGCAGGGGAGCACCGGGGAGCTGTTTTTT
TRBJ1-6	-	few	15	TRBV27	CASSFETGYNSPLHF	TGTGCCAGCAGCTTCGAGACTGGATATAATTCACCCCTCCACTTT
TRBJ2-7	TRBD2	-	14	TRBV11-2	CASSQLAGGDEQYF	TGTGCCAGCAGCCAACTAGCGGGAGGCGACGAGCAGTACTTC
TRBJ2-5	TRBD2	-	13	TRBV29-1	CSVGVVAGETQYF	TGCAGCGTTGGGGTTGTAGCGGGGGAGACCCAGTACTTC
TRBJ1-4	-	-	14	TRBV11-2	CASSLSPGGGKLFF	TGTGCCAGCAGCTTAAGCCCCGGGGGTGGAAAACTGTTTTTT
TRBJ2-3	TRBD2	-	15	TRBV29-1	CSARTSGSHTDTQYF	TGCAGCGCTCGGACTAGCGGTAGCCACACAGATACGCAGTATTTT
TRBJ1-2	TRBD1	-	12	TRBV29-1	CSVRQGFYGYTF	TGCAGCGTTCGACAGGGGTTCTATGGCTACACCTTC
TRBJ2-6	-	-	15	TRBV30	CAWSVPGYGANVLTF	TGTGCCTGGAGTGTACCGGGTTATGGGGCCAACGTCCTGACTTTC
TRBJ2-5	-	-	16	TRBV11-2	CASSSETSPTRETQYF	TGTGCCAGCAGCTCGGAAACTAGCCCGACCAGAGAGACCCAGTACTTC
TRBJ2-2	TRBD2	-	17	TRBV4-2	CASSRLAGIANTGELFF	TGTGCCAGCAGCCGACTAGCGGGAATCGCGAACACCGGGGAGCTGTTTTTT
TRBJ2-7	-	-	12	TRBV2	CATGALENEQYF	TGTGCCACAGGGGCCTTGGAGAACGAGCAGTACTTC
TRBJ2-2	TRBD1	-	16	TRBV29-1	CSPRRGGQGAAGELFF	TGCAGCCCCCGCCGGGGTGGACAGGGGGCAGCCGGGGAGCTGTTTTTT
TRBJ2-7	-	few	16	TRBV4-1	CASSQDPPTQSYEQYF	TGCGCCAGCAGCCAAGATCCACCGACTCAGTCCTACGAGCAGTACTTC
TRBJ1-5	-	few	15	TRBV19	CASINGGSINQPQHF	TGTGCCAGTATTAACGGGGGGAGTATTAATCAGCCCCAGCATTTT
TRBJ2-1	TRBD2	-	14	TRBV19	CASRQGLAGIEQFF	TGTGCCAGTCGACAGGGACTAGCGGGCATTGAGCAGTTCTTC
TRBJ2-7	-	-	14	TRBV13	CASSLDGVTREQYF	TGTGCCAGCAGCTTAGACGGGGTTACGAGAGAGCAGTACTTC
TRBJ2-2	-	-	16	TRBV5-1	CASSAGLGSDTGELFF	TGCGCCAGCAGCGCGGGATTGGGGTCAGACACCGGGGAGCTGTTTTTT
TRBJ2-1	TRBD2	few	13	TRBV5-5	CASSNLAGGEQFF	TGTGCCAGCAGTAACCTAGCGGGAGGTGAGCAGTTCTTC
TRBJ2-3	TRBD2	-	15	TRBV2	CASSERASGTDTQYF	TGTGCCAGCAGTGAACGGGCTAGCGGGACAGATACGCAGTATTTT
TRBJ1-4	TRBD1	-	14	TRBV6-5	CASSSGTGVEKLFF	TGTGCCAGCAGTTCCGGGACAGGGGTTGAAAAACTGTTTTTT
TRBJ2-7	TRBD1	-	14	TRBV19	CASSRGQGLNEQYF	TGTGCCAGTAGCCGCGGACAGGGGCTTAACGAGCAGTACTTC
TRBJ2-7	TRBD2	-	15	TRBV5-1	CASSYDGRESYEQYF	TGCGCCAGCAGCTATGACGGGAGGGAGTCCTACGAGCAGTACTTC
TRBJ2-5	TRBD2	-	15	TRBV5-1	CASSLTGRRGETQYF	TGCGCCAGCAGCTTGACCGGGAGGCGCGGAGAGACCCAGTACTTC
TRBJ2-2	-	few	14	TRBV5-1	CASSRGWDTGELFF	TGCGCCAGCAGCCGAGGGTGGGATACCGGGGAGCTGTTTTTT